A single sample is the source of the 24 T cell receptor beta chains below, sequenced in a study of blood T cells in healthy people across ages. Through a sample-barcoded 5' primer and a J-beta primer mix, a second PCR was run for roughly 7 to 11 cycles. TCRdb independently ran MiXCR on the 5' RACE reads; one entry per CDR3 protein. The table lists around 650,000 distinct CDR3 sequences, roughly 32% of them singletons, with approximately 15% in the top ten. The sequencing sample was made of blood. These receptors were taken from a woman older than 75 in good health.

This clonotype was detected ten times or more. The V and J genes are TRBV9 and TRBJ1-5; TRBD1 might be the D (6 bases). This CDR3 is 15 amino acids long. Per the germline V gene, CDR1 is SGDLS and CDR2 is YYNGEE. V was pared by 0 bases and J by 3 bases, with 10 bases between. The CDR3 region is CASSVAGAPNQPQHF. The CDR3 coding sequence is TGTGCCAGCAGCGTAGCAGGGGCGCCCAATCAGCCCCAGCATTTT.

This clonotype appeared a single time. V is TRBV20-1 and J is TRBJ2-7; D possibly matches TRBD1 or TRBD2 (7 bases each). The better agreement between TRBJ2-5 and the DNA end casts doubt on the J call. The CDR3 consists of 17 residues. Germline V gene lookup returns CDR1 DFQATT and CDR2 SNEGSKA (reference sequence). The DNA of the CDR3 is TGCAGTGCCCCCCGGGCTAGCGGACAATCACAGGGGGAGACCCAGTACTTC. As protein: CSAPRASGQSQGETQYF.

This chain links TRBV25-1 with TRBJ2-1; D is perhaps TRBD1 (5 bases). V lost 1 base, J lost 4 bases, and 14 bases lay in between. CDR1 is MGHDK, CDR2 SYGVNS, per germline. The CDR3 has 16 residues. The CDR3 DNA reads TGTGCCAGCAGTGAATTCAAGCTGACAGCTTACAATGAGCAGTTCTTC. Translated, it gives CASSEFKLTAYNEQFF.

Of note for this clonotype: This may be a read error, as it is one base from a much larger clone. This chain joins TRBV27 and TRBJ2-3; 7 positions agree with TRBD2. This CDR3 has 15 amino acids. Germline V gene sequence: CDR1 MNHEY, CDR2 SMNVEV (reference sequence). CDR3 loop: CAGSSTGRQVDTQYF. DNA for the CDR3: TGTGCCGGCAGTTCCACCGGGAGGCAGGTAGATACGCAGTATTTT.

In nucleotides, the CDR3 is TGTGCCAGCAGCCCGGAGGGGAGTGGCGAGACCCAGTACTTC. It encodes CASSPEGSGETQYF. This rearrangement joins TRBV5-6 to TRBJ2-5; tentative D call: TRBD2 (6 bases). The germline gives CDR1 SGHDT, CDR2 YYEEEE. The CDR3 spans 14 residues. The V and J ends lost 4 bases and 5 bases respectively, with 15 bases between them.

The genes are TRBV4-2 and TRBJ1-2; TRBD1 agrees at 7 bases. CDR1 is LGHNA, CDR2 YNFKEQ, per germline. After removal of 2 bases from V and 4 bases from J, the junction contained 10 bases not matched to a gene. The CDR3 is made up of 16 amino acids. As DNA, the CDR3 is TGTGCCAGCAGCCAACCCGGGACAGACCGAGGCTATGGCTACACCTTC. Residues: CASSQPGTDRGYGYTF.

The chain links TRBV29-1 to TRBJ2-1; TRBD1 aligns across 9 bases. Germline CDR1 and CDR2: SQVTM and ANQGSEA. The CDR3 is made up of 15 amino acids. V was pared by 4 bases and J by 5 bases, with 9 bases of the junction left unmatched. CDR3 DNA sequence: TGCAGCGTTGTTAATCCTAGGACAGGGGACAATGAGCAGTTCTTC. Translating gives CSVVNPRTGDNEQFF.

This clonotype was recorded at least ten times. This rearrangement joins TRBV7-2 to TRBJ2-7; the D is unclear. The CDR3 length is 12 residues. V shed 4 bases and J shed 6 bases, with 10 bases lying between them. Germline V gives CDR1 SGHTA, CDR2 FQGNSA. CDR3 protein: CASSSSPREQYF. DNA for the CDR3: TGTGCCAGCAGCTCAAGTCCGCGCGAGCAGTACTTC.

This clonotype was recorded at least ten times. This chain joins TRBV20-1 and TRBJ2-5; 10 bases line up with TRBD2. V was clipped by 4 bases and J by 6 bases; unmatched bases: 14. CDR1 DFQATT and CDR2 SNEGSKA come from the germline V gene (reference sequence). This CDR3 spans 16 amino acids. The CDR3 loop is CSATRGSGGADKTQYF. CDR3 nucleotides: TGCAGTGCTACACGGGGAAGCGGGGGGGCCGATAAGACCCAGTACTTC.

There are a few counts of this clonotype. This chain joins TRBV11-2 and TRBJ2-1; D not certain. The germline V and J ends were trimmed by 4 bases and 2 bases, with 15 bases remaining between them. This CDR3 contains 16 residues. CDR1 SGHAT and CDR2 FQNNGV come from the germline V gene. The CDR3 coding sequence is TGTGCCAGCAGCTCTCGAGTGGGGTTAGCCTACAATGAGCAGTTCTTC. This sequence encodes CASSSRVGLAYNEQFF. Full variable domain (rest looked up from reference TRBV11-2 and TRBJ2-1): EAGVAQSPRYKIIEKRQSVAFWCNPISGHATLYWYQQILGQGPKLLIQFQNNGVVDDSQLPKDRFSAERLKGVDSTLKIQPAKLEDSAVYLCASSSRVGLAYNEQFFGPGTRLTVL.

The chain has TRBV27 and TRBJ1-4, with D maybe TRBD1 (5 bases). Germline V gene data show CDR1 as MNHEY and CDR2 as SMNVEV (reference sequence). The CDR3 consists of 15 residues. Trimming removed 1 base from V and 7 bases from J, with 13 bases in between. This chain's CDR3 is CASSLFSQGGEKLFF. In DNA form, the CDR3 reads TGTGCCAGCAGTTTATTTTCTCAGGGCGGTGAAAAACTGTTTTTT.

This clonotype was seen repeatedly, ten times or more. The V call is TRBV3-1, the J call TRBJ2-7; the D is unclear. The ends were cut back, 0 bases at V and 0 bases at J, with 12 bases in the middle. The germline V gene has CDR1 LGHDT and CDR2 YNNKEL (reference sequence). The CDR3 is made up of 16 amino acids. CDR3 in amino acids: CASSQDSGPLSYEQYF. The DNA of the CDR3 is TGTGCCAGCAGCCAAGATTCCGGGCCCCTCTCCTACGAGCAGTACTTC.

This clonotype was observed a few times. This chain connects TRBV4-2 to TRBJ1-1; tentatively, D is TRBD1 (5 bases). Germline CDR1 LGHNA, CDR2 YNFKEQ. V lost 0 bases to trimming and J lost 11 bases, with 25 bases between them. This CDR3 region has 17 residues. In DNA, the CDR3 is TGTGCCAGCAGCCAAGATGATACCGGGACCGCTGCCGGGGTTGCTTTCTTT. It yields the protein CASSQDDTGTAAGVAFF.

As concerns this clonotype: This sequence may be a read error, since a much larger clone differs from it by one base. This chain's CDR3 is CSADQGGDYGYTF. The DNA for the CDR3 is TGCAGCGCTGATCAGGGCGGGGACTATGGCTACACCTTC. The chain recombines TRBV29-1 with TRBJ1-2; possible D gene TRBD1, 5 bases. The CDR3 is made up of 13 amino acids. V was cut by 7 bases and J by 3 bases, with 15 bases left in between. From germline, CDR1 is SQVTM and CDR2 ANQGSEA.

This sequence joins TRBV5-1 and TRBJ2-4; D gene uncertain. The J call is uncertain, as TRBJ2-7 better fits the DNA end. The CDR3 is 13 amino acids. Germline loops: CDR1 SGHRS, CDR2 YFSETQ. Here the CDR3 reads CASSPRSEYEQYF. In DNA, the CDR3 is TGCGCCAGCAGCCCCCGGAGTGAGTACGAGCAGTACTTC.

The V call is TRBV2, the J call TRBJ2-5; TRBD1 or TRBD2 may be the D gene (5 bases each). This CDR3 comprises 14 residues. The V gene lost 5 bases and the J gene lost 0 bases, with 10 bases spanning the gap. Germline V gene data show CDR1 as SNHLY and CDR2 as FYNNEI. CDR3 nucleotide sequence: TGTGCCAGCAGTAGGGGACGGAACCAAGAGACCCAGTACTTC. This encodes CASSRGRNQETQYF.

This chain connects TRBV7-2 to TRBJ1-3, with D uncertain. The CDR3 has 16 residues. Trimming took off 1 base at V and 0 bases at J, with 10 bases between the two ends. Per the germline V gene, CDR1 is SGHTA and CDR2 is FQGNSA. CDR3 amino acids: CASSLVAGSSGNTIYF. The CDR3 DNA sequence: TGTGCCAGCAGCTTAGTCGCCGGAAGCTCTGGAAACACCATATATTTT.

This clonotype occurred many times. This chain joins TRBV5-4 and TRBJ1-2, with a possible D match to TRBD1 (5 bases). The length of the CDR3 is 15 residues. V dropped 0 bases and J dropped 8 bases, with 17 bases sitting between them. From germline, CDR1 is SGHNT and CDR2 YYREEE (reference sequence). This CDR3 reads CASSLGDHGRDGYTF. The DNA for the CDR3 is TGTGCCAGCAGCTTGGGGGACCACGGGAGGGACGGCTACACCTTC.

The CDR3 nucleotides read TGTGCCAGCAGCTTGAGGGTTCGGGAGACCCAGTACTTC. It encodes CASSLRVRETQYF. The chain combines TRBV11-3 with TRBJ2-5, with D maybe TRBD2 (5 bases). Trimming shortened V by 3 bases and J by 5 bases, and 10 bases separated the two germline ends. The CDR3 is 13 amino acids. Germline V lookup: CDR1 SGHNT, CDR2 YENEEA.

At least ten counts were recorded for this clonotype. The V and J genes are TRBV6-6 and TRBJ2-7; D not certain. CDR3 size: 12 residues. Germline CDR1 is MNHNY and CDR2 is SVGAGI (reference sequence). Trimming stripped 2 bases from V and 3 bases from J, with 5 bases between. The CDR3, as DNA: TGTGCCAGCAGTTACGCCGGCTACGAGCAGTACTTC. Translation gives CASSYAGYEQYF.

The chain has TRBV9 and TRBJ2-2, with D unresolved. Germline-derived CDR1 and CDR2 are SGDLS and YYNGEE. V lost 0 bases and J lost 5, with 5 bases in between. The CDR3 has 13 residues. CDR3 DNA sequence: TGTGCCAGCAGCGTAGTCAAAACCGGGGAGCTGTTTTTT. It yields the protein CASSVVKTGELFF.

This clonotype was counted ten times or more. V gene TRBV6-5 combines with J gene TRBJ2-7; no definite D call. Looked up from germline, CDR1 is MNHEY and CDR2 is SVGAGI. The CDR3 loop spans 14 amino acids. Trimming pared 5 bases from V and 6 bases from J, leaving 17 bases between. The CDR3 reads CASSTLPNKGEQYF. The DNA of the CDR3 is TGTGCCAGCAGTACCTTACCGAACAAAGGCGAGCAGTACTTC.

This clonotype has a count of ten or more. The chain has TRBV20-1 and TRBJ2-1; 12 bases match TRBD2. This CDR3 contains 15 residues. Trimming at V came to 0 bases and at J to 4 bases, leaving 1 base not matched to a gene. From germline, CDR1 is DFQATT and CDR2 SNEGSKA (reference sequence). CDR3 amino acids: CSARDTSGGYNEQFF. The CDR3, as DNA: TGCAGTGCTAGAGATACTAGCGGGGGGTACAATGAGCAGTTCTTC.

The V call is TRBV6-5, the J call TRBJ2-1; D possibly uses TRBD1 or TRBD2 (5 bases each). The end of the DNA is better explained by TRBJ2-7, so the J call may be wrong. This CDR3 comprises 15 residues. Germline values: CDR1 MNHEY, CDR2 SVGAGI. CDR3 bases: TGTGCCAGCAGTCCCCCGGGGCTTGCAAACAATGAGCAGTACTTC. It yields the protein CASSPPGLANNEQYF.